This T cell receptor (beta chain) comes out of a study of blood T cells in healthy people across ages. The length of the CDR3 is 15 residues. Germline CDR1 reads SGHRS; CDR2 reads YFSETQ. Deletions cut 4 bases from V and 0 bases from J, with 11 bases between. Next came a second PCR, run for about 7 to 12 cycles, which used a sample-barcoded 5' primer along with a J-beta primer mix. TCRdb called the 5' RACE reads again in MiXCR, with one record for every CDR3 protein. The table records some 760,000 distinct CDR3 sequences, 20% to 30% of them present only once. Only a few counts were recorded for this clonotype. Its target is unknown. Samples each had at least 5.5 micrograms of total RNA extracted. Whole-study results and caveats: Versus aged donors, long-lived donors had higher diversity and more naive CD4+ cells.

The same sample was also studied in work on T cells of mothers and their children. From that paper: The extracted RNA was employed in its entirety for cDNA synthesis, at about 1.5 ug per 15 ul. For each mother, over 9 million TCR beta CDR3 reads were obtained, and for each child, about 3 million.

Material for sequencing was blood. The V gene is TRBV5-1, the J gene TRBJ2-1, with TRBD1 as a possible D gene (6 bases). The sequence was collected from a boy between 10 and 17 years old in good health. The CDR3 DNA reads TGCGCCAGCAGCGATACAGGGAGCTCCTACAATGAGCAGTTCTTC. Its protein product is CASSDTGSSYNEQFF.